These T cell receptor beta chains were read from a single sample in a study of blood T cell repertoires in COVID-19. Assay used: immunoSEQ multiplex PCR; TCRdb lists only in-frame clones, some missing. The repertoire holds roughly 150,000 clones, roughly 81% seen once, with more than 7.5% in the top ten. Sequencing input: peripheral blood. These receptors all come from a woman aged 55-69 years with COVID-19, enrolled during active disease. The CDR3 runs from the conserved cysteine through the conserved F or W. The D gene is left open where the match is weak. Clone size is shown for a subset of rows, as once, few, many or a class of expanded clone.

TRBV7-2	TRBD1	NA	14	TRBJ1-2	CASSKTGGNYGYTF	TGTGCCAGCAGCAAGACAGGGGGTAACTATGGCTACACCTTC
TRBV5-6	NA	NA	15	TRBJ2-1	CASSRQGGVYNEQFF	TGTGCCAGCAGCCGCCAGGGTGGGGTTTACAATGAGCAGTTCTTC
TRBV2	NA	NA	12	TRBJ2-7	CASSVQGYEQYF	TGTGCCAGCAGTGTCCAGGGGTACGAGCAGTACTTC
TRBV7-2	TRBD1	NA	14	TRBJ1-1	CASSSLTGDTEAFF	TGTGCCAGCAGCTCCCTGACAGGGGACACTGAAGCTTTCTTT
TRBV19	NA	NA	15	TRBJ1-6	CASSSGQNNNSPLHF	TGTGCCAGTAGTAGTGGACAGAACAATAATTCACCCCTCCACTTT
TRBV7-2	NA	NA	12	TRBJ1-1	CASSLALVQAFF	TGTGCCAGCAGCTTAGCTTTAGTGCAAGCTTTCTTT
TRBV7-9	NA	NA	13	TRBJ1-3	CASSREAGNTIYF	TGTGCCAGCAGTCGGGAAGCTGGAAACACCATATATTTT
TRBV5-1	NA	NA	13	TRBJ1-4	CASSVRVNEKLFF	TGCGCCAGCAGCGTCAGGGTAAATGAAAAACTGTTTTTT
TRBV5-4	NA	NA	16	TRBJ2-2	CASSRPPRGNGGELFF	TGTGCCAGCAGCAGACCTCCTCGCGGCAATGGCGGGGAGCTGTTTTTT
TRBV10-1	NA	NA	14	TRBJ1-3	CASRADFSGNTIYF	TGCGCCAGCAGAGCGGATTTCTCTGGAAACACCATATATTTT
TRBV19	NA	NA	15	TRBJ2-3	CASSIRQGMVDTQYF	TGTGCCAGTAGTATCAGGCAGGGGATGGTAGATACGCAGTATTTT
TRBV6-6	TRBD2	NA	14	TRBJ2-5	CASSYGSGGETQYF	TGTGCCAGCAGTTACGGGTCGGGAGGAGAGACCCAGTACTTC
TRBV7-3	TRBD1	NA	15	TRBJ2-1	CASSIGQGGVGEQFF	TGTGCCAGCAGCATCGGACAGGGCGGAGTGGGTGAGCAGTTCTTC
TRBV3-1/TRBV3-2	TRBD2	NA	19	TRBJ2-1	CASSQAAAGYLRSYNEQFF	TGTGCCAGCAGCCAAGCTGCAGCGGGGTACCTTCGCTCCTACAATGAGCAGTTCTTC
TRBV5-1	TRBD1	few	15	TRBJ2-5	CASSLGTGLGETQYF	TGCGCCAGCAGCTTAGGGACAGGGCTAGGAGAGACCCAGTACTTC
TRBV27	TRBD2	NA	15	TRBJ2-7	CASSLGTSGIYEQYF	TGTGCCAGCAGTCTTGGGACTAGCGGGATCTACGAGCAGTACTTC
TRBV12-5	NA	NA	13	TRBJ1-5	CASAAGRNQPQHF	TGTGCTAGTGCGGCAGGCCGCAATCAGCCCCAGCATTTT
TRBV3-1/TRBV3-2	NA	NA	12	TRBJ1-2	CASSHRVGGYTF	TGTGCCAGCAGCCACAGGGTTGGAGGCTACACCTTC
TRBV19	TRBD1	NA	14	TRBJ1-5	CASSIGQGVQPQHF	TGTGCCAGTAGTATCGGCCAGGGGGTTCAGCCCCAGCATTTT
TRBV9	TRBD1	NA	14	TRBJ1-2	CASSGGTGDYGYTF	TGTGCCAGCAGCGGCGGGACAGGGGACTATGGCTACACCTTC
TRBV5-1	TRBD1	few	15	TRBJ1-4	CASSQIQGKNEKLFF	TGCGCCAGCAGCCAGATACAGGGGAAGAATGAAAAACTGTTTTTT
TRBV7-2	NA	NA	15	TRBJ2-1	CASSFYSTFYNEQFF	TGTGCCAGCAGCTTCTACAGTACCTTTTACAATGAGCAGTTCTTC
TRBV4-1	NA	NA	17	TRBJ1-1	CASSQARGGRTNTEAFF	TGCGCCAGCAGCCAAGCCCGGGGGGGGCGAACTAACACTGAAGCTTTCTTT
TRBV7-3	TRBD1	NA	13	TRBJ2-3	CASSFDRGDTQYF	TGTGCCAGCAGCTTCGACAGGGGAGATACGCAGTATTTT
TRBV19	NA	NA	14	TRBJ1-3	CASRMRLAGNTIYF	TGTGCCAGTAGGATGCGCTTGGCTGGAAACACCATATATTTT
TRBV7-9	TRBD1	NA	14	TRBJ1-2	CASSPRQGAYGYTF	TGTGCCAGCAGCCCCCGGCAGGGGGCCTATGGCTACACCTTC
TRBV19	NA	NA	15	TRBJ2-2	CASQFETQGIGELFF	TGTGCCAGTCAGTTCGAGACACAGGGAATCGGGGAGCTGTTTTTT
TRBV19	TRBD1	NA	14	TRBJ1-5	CASNDRAPNQPQHF	TGTGCCAGTAACGACAGGGCCCCTAATCAGCCCCAGCATTTT
TRBV9	TRBD1	NA	14	TRBJ2-7	CASSVGTGKGEQYF	TGTGCCAGCAGCGTCGGGACAGGGAAGGGCGAGCAGTACTTC
TRBV6-5	TRBD1	NA	15	TRBJ1-5	CASRTGGGSNQPQHF	TGTGCCAGCAGAACAGGGGGCGGAAGCAATCAGCCCCAGCATTTT
TRBV5-6	NA	NA	12	TRBJ1-2	CASSGDDYGYTF	TGTGCCAGCAGCGGAGACGACTATGGCTACACCTTC
TRBV18	NA	once	15	TRBJ1-1	CASSPRAGEYTEAFF	TGTGCCAGCTCACCACGGGCAGGGGAGTACACTGAAGCTTTCTTT
TRBV18	TRBD1	once	16	TRBJ1-2	CASSPSPRGQYYGYTF	TGTGCCAGCTCACCGTCACCCAGGGGGCAGTACTATGGCTACACCTTC
TRBV7-3	NA	NA	15	TRBJ2-6	CASSFSVSGANVLTF	TGTGCCAGCAGCTTCTCAGTCTCTGGGGCCAACGTCCTGACTTTC
TRBV7-9	TRBD2	NA	15	TRBJ2-5	CASSYPGTSLETQYF	TGTGCCAGCAGCTACCCCGGGACTAGCTTAGAGACCCAGTACTTC
TRBV5-1	NA	NA	15	TRBJ2-3	CASSLGPTQADTQYF	TGCGCCAGCAGCTTGGGACCTACCCAGGCAGATACGCAGTATTTT